The clone carrying this TCR beta chain was observed a handful of times. Its antigen is currently unknown. This record belongs to a study of regulatory T cells in long-lasting Graves disease. At the level of the study: Over-5-year antithyroid drug use with positive TSH receptor antibodies defined persistent Graves' disease in the study. General observations from the study: Sampling was limited to peripheral blood rather than thyroid tissue. Among the persistent patients, roughly 2,500 public clonotypes were shared, more than the 850 to 1,000 shared among new patients. The study found TRBV28, TRBJ1-2 and TRBJ2-5 favored in persistent disease.

Time point of the sample: persistent/refractory GD, antithyroid drugs over 5 years with positive TRAb. The TCR library used RNA extracted from PBMCs. For TCR beta, libraries came from iRepertoire HTBI primers and Arm-PCR of CDR3 regions. TCRdb reprocessed the multiplex PCR reads with MiXCR, giving one entry per CDR3 protein. Among about 470,000 distinct CDR3 sequences listed, roughly 20% were seen once. V was shortened by 3 bases and J by 6 bases, with 12 bases between the two germline ends. The germline V gene has CDR1 DFQATT and CDR2 SNEGSKA (reference sequence). This CDR3 contains 14 residues. Sequencing was performed on peripheral blood mononuclear cells (PBMCs), taken when the disease was refractory, from a patient treated with antithyroid drugs. The chain employs TRBV20-1 and TRBJ1-6, with D possibly matching TRBD1 (5 bases). This sequence originates from a female donor with Graves disease. CDR3 region: CSASTGGANSPLHF. The DNA for the CDR3 is TGCAGTGCTAGTACGGGTGGGGCTAATTCACCCCTCCACTTT.